The 11 T cell receptor beta chains in this list originate from one sample, sequenced in a study of OX40 agonist ivuxolimab in advanced cancers. Library generation was performed with the immunoSEQ multiplex PCR assay. This immuneACCESS table, as held by TCRdb, lists in-frame sequences with V and J called but not all clones. Of the missing ones, under half trace to an unresolved V gene in checked studies; the others have no known cause. This sample has about 54,000 clones in its table, and approximately 84% of those were observed once. The top ten constitute 1.2% of the sample. The sample consisted of CD4+ or CD8+ T cells sorted from blood, taken in a trial of the OX40 agonist ivuxolimab. The receptors originated from an adult with an advanced solid tumor such as melanoma, head and neck, liver or kidney cancer.

The J gene is TRBJ2-7, the V gene TRBV11-2; 13 bases align to TRBD2. Germline CDR1 and CDR2: SGHAT and FQNNGV. The CDR3 length is 16 residues. Trimming at V came to 4 bases and at J to 6 bases, leaving 9 bases not matched to a gene. For the CDR3, the DNA is TGTGCCAGCAGCTCACTTACTAGCGGGAGGGGAGGCGAGCAGTACTTC. It translates to CASSSLTSGRGGEQYF.

The J gene is TRBJ1-6, the V gene TRBV28; perhaps TRBD1 as D (6 bases). V was cut by 6 bases and J by 5 bases, with 14 bases left in between. CDR1 is MDHEN, CDR2 SYDVKM, per germline. CDR3 length equals 15 residues. The CDR3 sequence: CASSLLQGNNSPLHF. In nucleotides, the CDR3 is TGTGCCAGCAGCCTTTTGCAGGGGAATAATTCACCCCTCCACTTT.

In its sample, this clone was seen a few times. This chain uses TRBV23-1 with TRBJ2-3; D unresolved. TRBV23-1 is recorded as an ORF, its role being uncertain. The CDR3 is made up of 15 amino acids. Trimming cost V 4 bases and J 3 bases, with 14 bases left between them. For the CDR3, the DNA is TGCGCCAGCAGTCTAGTCCCTCCGGGTACAGATACGCAGTATTTT. This encodes CASSLVPPGTDTQYF.

This CDR3 is CASSQDPSLGEKLFF. CDR3 in DNA: TGTGCCAGCAGCCAAGATCCGAGCCTTGGGGAAAAACTGTTTTTT. The chain combines TRBV4-2 with TRBJ1-4, with D unresolved. Germline V gene lookup returns CDR1 LGHNA and CDR2 YNFKEQ. This CDR3 spans 15 amino acids. Trimming shortened V by 0 bases and J by 8 bases, and 13 bases separated the two germline ends.

The chain links TRBV5-1 to TRBJ2-5, with TRBD1 matching 7 bases. Germline V gives CDR1 SGHRS, CDR2 YFSETQ. This CDR3 contains 16 residues. J was trimmed by 3 bases and V by 0 bases; bases with no gene match: 8. CDR3 sequence reads: CASSLGPGGTKETQYF. CDR3 sequence (DNA): TGCGCCAGCAGCTTGGGGCCAGGGGGAACTAAAGAGACCCAGTACTTC.

The chain has TRBV5-3 and TRBJ2-1; perhaps D is TRBD1 or TRBD2 (5 bases each). TRBV5-3 is known as an ORF, though its function is uncertain. This CDR3 contains 18 residues. The V and J ends lost 1 base and 7 bases respectively, with 24 bases between them. The CDR3 nucleotides are TGTGCCAGAAGCTTGAAAGGGGACCGTTATCGCGATCCTAATGAGCAGTTCTTC. It specifies CARSLKGDRYRDPNEQFF.

V usage is TRBV7-9 and J usage is TRBJ2-1; 10 bases align to TRBD2. Germline V lookup: CDR1 SEHNR, CDR2 FQNEAQ (reference sequence). This CDR3 spans 16 amino acids. Trimming took 5 bases from V and 5 from J; bases not matched to a gene: 9. CDR3: CASSPAGGGSNNEQFF. In DNA form, the CDR3 reads TGTGCCAGCAGCCCAGCGGGAGGGGGGTCCAACAATGAGCAGTTCTTC.

The V call is TRBV27, the J call TRBJ2-7, with 9 nucleotides matching TRBD1. Germline CDR1 and CDR2: MNHEY and SMNVEV (reference sequence). The CDR3 consists of 15 residues. V gave up 5 bases and J gave up 6 bases; unmatched junction bases: 11. CDR3: CASSRSNRGPGEQYF. The CDR3 DNA is TGTGCCAGCAGTCGCTCCAACAGGGGGCCCGGCGAGCAGTACTTC.

J is TRBJ2-1 and V is TRBV6-5, with unresolved D. The CDR3 spans 14 residues. In germline, CDR1 is MNHEY, CDR2 SVGAGI. The V end lost 5 bases, the J end lost 5 bases, and 13 bases lay between the germline ends. The CDR3 region has the DNA TGTGCCAGCAGTAACCTCCCCGGACACAATGAGCAGTTCTTC. This translates into CASSNLPGHNEQFF.

The chain links TRBV11-2 to TRBJ2-5, with a weak D call TRBD1 (6 bases). The CDR3 runs to 13 residues. Trimming shortened V by 6 bases and J by 5 bases, and 13 bases separated the two germline ends. CDR1 is SGHAT, CDR2 FQNNGV, per germline. The CDR3 DNA reads TGTGCCAGCAGATCAGGGGACGGGGAGACCCAGTACTTC. The encoded protein is CASRSGDGETQYF.

The chain's CDR3 is CASSISRNSYEQYF. Written as DNA, the CDR3 is TGTGCCAGTAGTATAAGTCGAAACTCCTACGAGCAGTACTTC. The J gene is TRBJ2-7, the V gene TRBV19; no clear D gene. This CDR3 contains 14 residues. V dropped 2 bases and J dropped 0 bases, with 8 bases sitting between them. Germline-derived CDR1 and CDR2 are LNHDA and SQIVND (reference sequence).